The clone carrying this TCR beta chain has just a few counts. Antigen: not known. The sample is drawn from a study of T cell repertoires in cytomegalovirus infection. In the study overall: Shared public TCR beta signatures pointed to both CMV infection and a matching HLA type.

General study findings and limits: Summed public TCR beta family frequency identified CMV carriers bearing the relevant HLA. The ex vivo response was dominated by HLA-C-restricted CMV-specific TCR beta clonotypes.

Each CDR3 protein is one row after TCRdb ran MiXCR on the reads. The sample consists of approximately 730,000 distinct CDR3 sequences, under 35% of them appearing once. Sequencing was performed on cultured CD8+ T cells from PBMCs, taken from culture after CMV antigen stimulation. The clonotype originates from a human donor in good health (CMV status not recorded). Some clones in this sample may be carry-over from other donors' samples.

The CDR3 reads CASSLASAGPSYTDTQYF. The CDR3 region has the DNA TGTGCCAGCAGCTTAGCGTCTGCCGGGCCTAGTTACACAGATACGCAGTATTTT. This chain links TRBV7-9 with TRBJ2-3; D ambiguous. The V and J ends lost 0 bases and 2 bases respectively, with 18 bases between them. This CDR3 is 18 amino acids long. Germline values: CDR1 SEHNR, CDR2 FQNEAQ (reference sequence).